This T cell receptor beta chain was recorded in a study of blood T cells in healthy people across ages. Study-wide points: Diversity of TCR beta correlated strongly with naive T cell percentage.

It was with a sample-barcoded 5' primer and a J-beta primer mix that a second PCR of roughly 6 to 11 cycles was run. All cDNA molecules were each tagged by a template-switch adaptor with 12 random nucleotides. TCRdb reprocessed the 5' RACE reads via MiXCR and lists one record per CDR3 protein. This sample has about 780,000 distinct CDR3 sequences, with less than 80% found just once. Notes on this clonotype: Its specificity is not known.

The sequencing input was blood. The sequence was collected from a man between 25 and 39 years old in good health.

CDR3 sequence: CSVFGSSGYTDTQYF. The CDR3 region has the DNA TGCAGCGTTTTTGGCTCTAGCGGCTACACAGATACGCAGTATTTT. The V gene is TRBV29-1, the J gene TRBJ2-3, with 7 nucleotides matching TRBD2. The germline gives CDR1 SQVTM, CDR2 ANQGSEA. There are 15 residues in the CDR3. V was clipped by 5 bases and J by 2 bases; unmatched bases: 10.